These T cell receptor beta chains were read from a single sample in a study of control samples from healthy donors and cancer patients. Profiled with immunoSEQ multiplex PCR; TCRdb holds only in-frame clones, not every one. The sample shows some 150,000 clones, nearly 96% of them seen only once. The sample was blood. These receptors all come from a woman younger than 45 in good health. Both conserved end residues are part of each CDR3. A D gene is named only where the DNA matches it firmly. Rows may omit the clone size; those that give it use once, few, many or a size class.

j_gene	abundance	v_gene	d_gene	CDR3aa	CDR3nt
TRBJ2-2	NA	TRBV30	NA	CAWSRIGPITGELFF	TGTGCCTGGAGTAGAATTGGACCGATCACCGGGGAGCTGTTTTTT
TRBJ1-5	once	TRBV3-1/TRBV3-2	TRBD1	CASTATGTGQPQHF	TGTGCCAGCACCGCGACAGGGACTGGTCAGCCCCAGCATTTT
TRBJ2-2	NA	TRBV28	TRBD2	CASRSKRGSGRAGTGELFF	TGTGCCAGCCGATCGAAGAGGGGTAGCGGGAGGGCCGGCACCGGGGAGCTGTTTTTT
TRBJ2-1	NA	TRBV29-1	NA	CSVRTNEQFF	TGCAGCGTCCGGACTAATGAGCAGTTCTTC
TRBJ1-4	NA	TRBV5-6	TRBD1	CASSEGQGTTNEKLFF	TGTGCCAGCAGCGAGGGACAGGGGACAACTAATGAAAAACTGTTTTTT
TRBJ1-6	NA	TRBV21-1	NA	CASSRVVYMGSSYNSPLHF	TGTGCCAGCAGCCGGGTCGTCTATATGGGGAGCTCCTATAATTCACCCCTCCACTTT
TRBJ2-5	NA	TRBV12-3/TRBV12-4	NA	CASSFAGKETQYF	TGTGCCAGCAGTTTCGCAGGGAAAGAGACCCAGTACTTC
TRBJ1-1	NA	TRBV5-1	NA	CASSPDTGANTEAFF	TGCGCCAGCAGCCCCGATACCGGGGCGAACACTGAAGCTTTCTTT
TRBJ2-3	NA	TRBV4-2	NA	CASSPDYGTDTQYF	TGTGCCAGCAGCCCGGACTATGGCACAGATACGCAGTATTTT
TRBJ2-1	once	TRBV10-3	TRBD2	CAISTGQGRLAGVNEQFF	TGTGCCATCAGCACGGGACAGGGGAGACTAGCGGGGGTAAATGAGCAGTTCTTC
TRBJ1-5	NA	TRBV5-1	NA	CASSLAGSNQPQHF	TGCGCCAGCAGCTTGGCCGGGAGCAATCAGCCCCAGCATTTT
TRBJ2-4	NA	TRBV5-1	NA	CASSPAKNIQYF	TGCGCCAGCAGCCCCGCCAAAAACATTCAGTACTTC
TRBJ2-7	NA	TRBV7-9	NA	CASSLVPYEQYF	TGTGCCAGCAGCTTAGTCCCCTACGAGCAGTACTTC
TRBJ1-2	NA	TRBV6-5	NA	CASRFGTIPGYTF	TGTGCCAGCAGGTTTGGGACAATCCCTGGCTACACCTTC
TRBJ2-5	NA	TRBV6-6	NA	CASSRQGWETQYF	TGTGCCAGCAGCCGCCAAGGGTGGGAGACCCAGTACTTC
TRBJ2-7	once	TRBV4-2	NA	CASSQAGAPYSYEQYF	TGTGCCAGCAGCCAAGCAGGGGCCCCGTATTCCTACGAGCAGTACTTC
TRBJ1-4	NA	TRBV4-1	NA	CASSQDRGVGDEKLFF	TGCGCCAGCAGCCAAGATCGAGGGGTAGGCGATGAAAAACTGTTTTTT
TRBJ1-1	NA	TRBV28	NA	CATHQGAERETEAFF	TGTGCCACACATCAGGGCGCGGAAAGGGAGACTGAAGCTTTCTTT
TRBJ2-5	NA	TRBV5-8	TRBD1	CASSQTGFEETQYF	TGTGCCAGCAGCCAGACAGGGTTTGAGGAGACCCAGTACTTC
TRBJ2-7	NA	TRBV7-3	NA	CASSQGTGTYEQYF	TGTGCCAGCAGCCAAGGGACGGGCACCTACGAGCAGTACTTC
TRBJ2-2	NA	TRBV18	NA	CASSPRVTSNTGELFF	TGTGCCAGCTCACCACGTGTCACATCGAACACCGGGGAGCTGTTTTTT
TRBJ2-5	NA	TRBV13	NA	CASSLASGFRETQYF	TGTGCCAGCAGCCTCGCCTCAGGGTTCCGGGAGACCCAGTACTTC
TRBJ2-7	NA	TRBV7-9	TRBD1	CASSLYRGPGSSYEQYF	TGTGCCAGCAGCTTATACAGGGGGCCGGGGAGCTCCTACGAGCAGTACTTC
TRBJ1-2	NA	TRBV6-6	TRBD1	CASSSTRQGGNYGYTF	TGTGCCAGCAGTTCGACTCGACAGGGCGGTAACTATGGCTACACCTTC
TRBJ2-1	NA	TRBV14	NA	CASSQRPDSSYNEQFF	TGTGCCAGCAGCCAACGTCCGGACAGCTCCTACAATGAGCAGTTCTTC
TRBJ1-5	NA	TRBV4-1	TRBD1	CASSQTGGQTNQPQHF	TGCGCCAGCAGCCAAACGGGGGGACAGACTAATCAGCCCCAGCATTTT
TRBJ2-1	NA	TRBV27	NA	CASRLAPESSYNEQFF	TGTGCCAGTCGCCTCGCACCCGAGAGCTCCTACAATGAGCAGTTCTTC
TRBJ1-2	NA	TRBV2	NA	CASSVDRRGYTF	TGTGCCAGCAGCGTGGACAGAAGGGGCTACACCTTC
TRBJ1-2	NA	TRBV28	NA	CASASVYYGYTF	TGTGCCAGCGCATCAGTGTACTATGGCTACACCTTC
TRBJ1-5	NA	TRBV5-8	NA	CASSLIQGWSNNQPQHF	TGTGCCAGCAGCTTGATACAGGGATGGTCGAACAATCAGCCCCAGCATTTT
TRBJ2-3	NA	TRBV7-8	NA	CASSLSEGTQYF	TGTGCCAGCAGCCTTAGTGAGGGAACGCAGTATTTT
TRBJ2-7	NA	TRBV12-3/TRBV12-4	NA	CASSQVQGGQYF	TGTGCCAGCAGTCAGGTCCAGGGGGGGCAGTACTTC
TRBJ2-7	NA	TRBV27	NA	CASAQGSSYEQYF	TGTGCCAGCGCCCAGGGGAGCTCCTACGAGCAGTACTTC
TRBJ2-5	NA	TRBV29-1	TRBD2	CSVGRSGGRQETQYF	TGCAGCGTTGGGCGGAGCGGGGGGAGACAAGAGACCCAGTACTTC
TRBJ2-7	NA	TRBV11-2	NA	CASSLAWRGYEQYF	TGTGCCAGCAGCTTAGCCTGGAGGGGGTACGAGCAGTACTTC
TRBJ2-5	NA	TRBV20-1	NA	CSGEQETQYF	TGCAGTGGAGAGCAAGAGACCCAGTACTTC
TRBJ2-3	NA	TRBV5-4	TRBD2	CASSYGLAETDTQYF	TGTGCCAGCAGCTACGGACTAGCGGAGACAGATACGCAGTATTTT
TRBJ2-2	NA	TRBV19	TRBD2	CASSAGTSGENTGELFF	TGTGCCAGTAGTGCCGGGACTAGCGGGGAAAACACCGGGGAGCTGTTTTTT
TRBJ2-3	NA	TRBV7-3	TRBD2	CASSLGGTSGTDTQYF	TGTGCCAGCAGCTTAGGGGGGACTAGCGGCACAGATACGCAGTATTTT
TRBJ2-7	NA	TRBV19	TRBD2	CASSIFSSGINEQYF	TGTGCCAGTAGTATTTTCTCTAGCGGGATCAACGAGCAGTACTTC
TRBJ1-2	NA	TRBV7-2	NA	CASSLDRQGSGGYTF	TGTGCCAGCAGCTTAGACAGGCAGGGTTCGGGTGGCTACACCTTC
TRBJ2-1	NA	TRBV9	TRBD2	CASSVHALAGNNEQFF	TGTGCCAGCAGCGTACACGCACTAGCGGGGAACAATGAGCAGTTCTTC
TRBJ2-7	NA	TRBV18	TRBD1	CASSPSGQAIYEQYF	TGTGCCAGCTCACCGTCCGGACAGGCGATCTACGAGCAGTACTTC
TRBJ1-6	NA	TRBV4-1	NA	CASSPYGGPDSPLHF	TGCGCCAGCAGCCCCTATGGAGGTCCCGATTCACCCCTCCACTTT
TRBJ2-7	NA	TRBV4-1	TRBD1	CASSRSGTGVYEQYF	TGCGCCAGCAGCCGGAGCGGGACAGGGGTCTACGAGCAGTACTTC
TRBJ2-7	NA	TRBV14	NA	CASSQDLDTPPVKQYF	TGTGCCAGCAGCCAAGATCTAGATACACCCCCAGTCAAGCAGTACTTC
TRBJ1-2	NA	TRBV2	TRBD1	CASSAQGLVDFGYTF	TGTGCCAGCAGTGCACAGGGGTTGGTTGATTTTGGCTACACCTTC
TRBJ2-1	NA	TRBV12-3/TRBV12-4	TRBD2	CASSHASGRAVF	TGTGCCAGCAGTCATGCTAGCGGGAGGGCGGTCTTC
TRBJ1-5	once	TRBV2	NA	CASSERLEQPQHF	TGTGCCAGCAGTGAAAGGTTAGAGCAGCCCCAGCATTTT